This TCR beta chain was captured in a study of PD-1 blockade in classical Hodgkin lymphoma. Overall study findings and caveats: Prior therapy or disease activity may underlie the repertoire differences, whose causes remain undefined.

In regard to this clone: Its antigen is undetermined.

Germline CDR1 is MNHEY and CDR2 is SMNVEV (reference sequence). The CDR3 is 14 residues long. The J segment lost 5 bases and the V segment lost 5 bases, leaving 3 bases of the junction unmatched. Profiling relied on immunoSEQ multiplex PCR, and the TCRdb table lists in-frame clones only, not all of them. The sample has around 60,000 clones, 75% to 95% seen once. The time point denotes: cycle 4 day 1 (C4D1), after 6 weeks of nivolumab. The patients all showed relapse after autologous stem cell transplantation, while their brentuximab vedotin exposure varied. Classifying best responses yielded complete response, partial response or progressive disease.

Sequenced here: peripheral blood mononuclear cells (PBMCs), sampled before the fourth cycle of nivolumab. The rearrangement links TRBV27 to TRBJ2-1, with 10 nucleotides matching TRBD2. The sequence was collected from a human donor with classical Hodgkin lymphoma. CDR3 region: CASSSGGAHNEQFF. CDR3 bases: TGTGCCAGCAGTAGCGGGGGGGCCCACAATGAGCAGTTCTTC.